This T cell receptor beta chain was observed in a study of Graves' ophthalmopathy and Graves' hyperthyroidism. RNA served as the template for amplifying TCR beta CDR3 regions. The first round was an RT-PCR with HTBI primers, and the second round was a multiplex PCR. TCRdb reprocessed the multiplex PCR reads via MiXCR and lists one record per CDR3 protein. The table has 600,000 to 950,000 distinct CDR3 sequences, approximately 40% seen once. The specimen sequenced was peripheral blood. This clonotype was sampled from an adult man with Graves' ophthalmopathy.

The CDR3 here is CSASDSSSSGNTIYF. The DNA of the CDR3 is TGCAGTGCCTCGGACAGCTCGAGCTCTGGAAACACCATATATTTT. V and J are TRBV20-1 and TRBJ1-3; the D gene is possibly TRBD1 (6 bases). Trimming took off 6 bases at V and 0 bases at J, with 15 bases between the two ends. The CDR3 loop spans 15 amino acids. In germline, CDR1 is DFQATT, CDR2 SNEGSKA (reference sequence).